These 5 T cell receptor beta chains came from one sample sequenced in a study of breast tumors, draining lymph nodes, adjacent tissues. TCRdb re-analysed the multiplex PCR reads in MiXCR, keeping a single row per CDR3 protein. The sample consists of about 14,000 distinct CDR3 sequences, around 53% of them appearing once. The sequenced material came from tumor-adjacent breast tissue. The receptor set was obtained from a female donor with breast cancer. Some clones in this sample may be carry-over from other donors' samples.

This clonotype was counted many times. The chain couples TRBV12-3 or TRBV12-4 to TRBJ2-1; D is ambiguous. V lost 4 bases, J lost 5 bases, and 15 bases lay in between. The CDR3 has 15 residues. CDR3 in amino acids: CASSSGQRQHNEQFF. The CDR3 coding sequence is TGTGCCAGCAGTTCGGGCCAGCGTCAACACAATGAGCAGTTCTTC.

The chain carries TRBV5-1 and TRBJ2-7, with 14 bases that match TRBD2. The CDR3 sequence is 17 residues long. The trim removed 3 bases at V and 2 bases at J, leaving 7 bases unmatched. The V gene's germline CDR1 is SGHRS and CDR2 YFSETQ. CDR3 loop: CASSSGTSGSSPYEQYF. CDR3 DNA sequence: TGCGCCAGCAGCTCAGGGACTAGCGGGAGTAGTCCCTACGAGCAGTACTTC.

The chain uses TRBV29-1 and TRBJ2-1; D is uncertain. The V gene's germline CDR1 is SQVTM and CDR2 ANQGSEA. The V end was cut by 0 bases, the J end by 9 bases, with 3 bases between. This CDR3 is 10 amino acids long. In nucleotides, the CDR3 is TGCAGCGTTGAAGAGGGTGAGCAGTTCTTC. This gives the protein CSVEEGEQFF.

The chain recombines TRBV29-1 with TRBJ1-2; tentative D call: TRBD1 (6 bases). The CDR3 covers 14 residues. Germline assignment: CDR1 SQVTM and CDR2 ANQGSEA. V lost 0 bases, J lost 6 bases, and 14 bases lay in between. The CDR3 bases are TGCAGCGTTGAAGATCAAGGGGGTCAGGATGGCTACACCTTC. This encodes CSVEDQGGQDGYTF.

The chain uses TRBV7-3 and TRBJ2-2; possibly TRBD1 for D (5 bases). The ends were cut back, 3 bases at V and 4 bases at J, with 6 bases in the middle. Germline V gives CDR1 SGHTA, CDR2 FQGTGA. The CDR3 consists of 13 residues. The CDR3 DNA sequence: TGTGCCAGCAGCTTGCAGGGCACCGGGGAGCTGTTTTTT. Its translation: CASSLQGTGELFF.